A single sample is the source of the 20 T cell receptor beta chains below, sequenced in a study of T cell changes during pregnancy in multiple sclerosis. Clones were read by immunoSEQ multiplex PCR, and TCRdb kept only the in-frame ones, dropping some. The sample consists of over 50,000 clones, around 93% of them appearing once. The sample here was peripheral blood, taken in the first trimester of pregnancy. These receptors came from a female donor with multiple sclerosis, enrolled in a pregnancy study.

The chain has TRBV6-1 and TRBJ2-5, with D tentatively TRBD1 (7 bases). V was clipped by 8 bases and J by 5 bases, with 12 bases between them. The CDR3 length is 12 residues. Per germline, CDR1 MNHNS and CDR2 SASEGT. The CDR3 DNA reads TGTGCCAGCTCACAGGGGAGGGAGACCCAGTACTTC. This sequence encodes CASSQGRETQYF.

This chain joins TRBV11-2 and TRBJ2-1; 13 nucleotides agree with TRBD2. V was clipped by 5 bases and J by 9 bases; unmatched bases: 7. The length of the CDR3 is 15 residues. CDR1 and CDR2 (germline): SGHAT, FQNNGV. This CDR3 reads CASSTRTSGRFEQFF. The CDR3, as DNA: TGTGCCAGCAGCACAAGGACTAGCGGGAGATTTGAGCAGTTCTTC. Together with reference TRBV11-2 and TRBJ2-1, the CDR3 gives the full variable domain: EAGVAQSPRYKIIEKRQSVAFWCNPISGHATLYWYQQILGQGPKLLIQFQNNGVVDDSQLPKDRFSAERLKGVDSTLKIQPAKLEDSAVYLCASSTRTSGRFEQFFGPGTRLTVL.

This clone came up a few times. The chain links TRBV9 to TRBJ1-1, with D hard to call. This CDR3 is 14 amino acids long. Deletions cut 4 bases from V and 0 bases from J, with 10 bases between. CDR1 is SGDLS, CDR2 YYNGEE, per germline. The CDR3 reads CASSRASVNTEAFF. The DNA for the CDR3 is TGTGCCAGCAGCAGAGCTTCCGTGAACACTGAAGCTTTCTTT.

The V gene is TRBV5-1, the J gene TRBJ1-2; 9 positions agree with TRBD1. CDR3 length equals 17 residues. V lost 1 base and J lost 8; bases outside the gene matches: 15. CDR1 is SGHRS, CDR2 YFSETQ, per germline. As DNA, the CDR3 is TGCGCCAGCAGCTTGCGAACCGACTTAATGGGACAGGGAGGCTACACCTTC. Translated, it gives CASSLRTDLMGQGGYTF.

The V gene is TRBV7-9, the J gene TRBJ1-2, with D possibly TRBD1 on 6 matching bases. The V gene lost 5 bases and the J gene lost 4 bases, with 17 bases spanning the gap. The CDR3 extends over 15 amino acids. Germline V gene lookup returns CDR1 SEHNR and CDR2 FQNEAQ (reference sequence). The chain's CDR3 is CASSDNRARFYGYTF. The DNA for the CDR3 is TGTGCCAGCAGCGATAACAGGGCACGGTTCTATGGCTACACCTTC.

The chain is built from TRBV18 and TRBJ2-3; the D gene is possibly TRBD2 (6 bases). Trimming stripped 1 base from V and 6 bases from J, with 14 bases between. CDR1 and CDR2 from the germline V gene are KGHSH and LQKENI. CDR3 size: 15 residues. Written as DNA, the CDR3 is TGTGCCAGCTCACCACGGAGCGGCGGGAAGGATACGCAGTATTTT. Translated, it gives CASSPRSGGKDTQYF.

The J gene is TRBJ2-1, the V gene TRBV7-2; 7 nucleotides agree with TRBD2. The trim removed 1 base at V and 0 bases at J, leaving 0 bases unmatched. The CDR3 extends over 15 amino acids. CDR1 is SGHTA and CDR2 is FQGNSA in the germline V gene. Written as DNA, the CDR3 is TGTGCCAGCAGCTTAGAGCGGGACTCCTACAATGAGCAGTTCTTC. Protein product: CASSLERDSYNEQFF.

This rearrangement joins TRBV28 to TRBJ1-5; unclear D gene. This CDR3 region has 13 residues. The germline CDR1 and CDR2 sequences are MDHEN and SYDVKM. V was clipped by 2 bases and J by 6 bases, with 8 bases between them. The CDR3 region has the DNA TGTGCCAGCAGTTTAAATACAGTTCAGCCCCAGCATTTT. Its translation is CASSLNTVQPQHF. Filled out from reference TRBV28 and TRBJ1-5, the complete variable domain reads DVKVTQSSRYLVKRTGEKVFLECVQDMDHENMFWYRQDPGLGLRLIYFSYDVKMKEKGDIPEGYSVSREKKERFSLILESASTNQTSMYLCASSLNTVQPQHFGDGTRLSIL.

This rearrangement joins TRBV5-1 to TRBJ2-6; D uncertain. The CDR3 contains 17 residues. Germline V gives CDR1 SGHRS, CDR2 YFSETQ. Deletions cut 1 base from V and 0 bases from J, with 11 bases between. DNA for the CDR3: TGCGCCAGCAGCTTGATGAGTAGACTCTCTGGGGCCAACGTCCTGACTTTC. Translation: CASSLMSRLSGANVLTF.

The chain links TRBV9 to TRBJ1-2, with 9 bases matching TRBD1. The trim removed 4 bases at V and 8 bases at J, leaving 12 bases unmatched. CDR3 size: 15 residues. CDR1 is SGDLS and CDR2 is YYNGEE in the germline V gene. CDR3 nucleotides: TGTGCCAGCAGCCTCCGGGACAGGGCGTCTTTCGGCTACACCTTC. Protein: CASSLRDRASFGYTF. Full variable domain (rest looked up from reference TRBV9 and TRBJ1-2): DSGVTQTPKHLITATGQRVTLRCSPRSGDLSVYWYQQSLDQGLQFLIQYYNGEERAKGNILERFSAQQFPDLHSELNLSSLELGDSALYFCASSLRDRASFGYTFGSGTRLTVV.

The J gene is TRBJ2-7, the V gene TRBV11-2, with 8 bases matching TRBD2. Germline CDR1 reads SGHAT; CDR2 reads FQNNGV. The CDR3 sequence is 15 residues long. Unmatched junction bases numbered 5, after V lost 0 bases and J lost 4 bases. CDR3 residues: CASSLDPGGWYEQYF. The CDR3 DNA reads TGTGCCAGCAGCTTAGATCCGGGGGGGTGGTACGAGCAGTACTTC.

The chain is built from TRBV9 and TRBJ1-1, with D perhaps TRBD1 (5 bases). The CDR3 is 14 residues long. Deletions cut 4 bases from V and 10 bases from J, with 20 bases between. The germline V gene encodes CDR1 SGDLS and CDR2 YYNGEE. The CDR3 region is CASSPAGEGTGAFF. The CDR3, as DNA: TGTGCCAGCAGCCCAGCCGGGGAGGGGACGGGAGCTTTCTTT.

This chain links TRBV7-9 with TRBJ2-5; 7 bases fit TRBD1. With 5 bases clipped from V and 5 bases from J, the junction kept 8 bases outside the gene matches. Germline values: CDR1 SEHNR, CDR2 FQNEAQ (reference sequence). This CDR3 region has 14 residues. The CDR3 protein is CASSQGQVGETQYF. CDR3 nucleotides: TGTGCCAGCAGCCAAGGACAGGTGGGGGAGACCCAGTACTTC.

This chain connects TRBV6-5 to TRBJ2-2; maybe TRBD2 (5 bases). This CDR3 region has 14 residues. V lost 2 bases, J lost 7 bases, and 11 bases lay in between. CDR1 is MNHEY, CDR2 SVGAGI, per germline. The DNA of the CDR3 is TGTGCCAGCAGTTACCTCGGGGTCGGCGGGGAGCTGTTTTTT. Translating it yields CASSYLGVGGELFF.

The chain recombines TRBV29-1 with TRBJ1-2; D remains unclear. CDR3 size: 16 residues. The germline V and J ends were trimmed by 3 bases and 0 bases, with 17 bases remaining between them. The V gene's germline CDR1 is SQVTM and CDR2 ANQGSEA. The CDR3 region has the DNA TGCAGCGTTGATGACATACGGTCGGGAGCTAACTATGGCTACACCTTC. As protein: CSVDDIRSGANYGYTF.

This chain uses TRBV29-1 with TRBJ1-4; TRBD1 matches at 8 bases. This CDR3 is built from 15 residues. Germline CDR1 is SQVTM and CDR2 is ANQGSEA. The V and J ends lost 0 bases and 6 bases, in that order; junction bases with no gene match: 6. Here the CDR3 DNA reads TGCAGCGTTGAAGATCCGGACAGGGCGCATGAAAAACTGTTTTTT. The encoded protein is CSVEDPDRAHEKLFF.

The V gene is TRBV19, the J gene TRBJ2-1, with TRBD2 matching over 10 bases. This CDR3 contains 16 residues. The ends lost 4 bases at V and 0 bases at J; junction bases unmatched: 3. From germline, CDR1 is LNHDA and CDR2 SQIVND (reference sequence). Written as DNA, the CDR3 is TGTGCCAGTAGTACTCGGACTAGCGGCTCCTACAATGAGCAGTTCTTC. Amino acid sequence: CASSTRTSGSYNEQFF.

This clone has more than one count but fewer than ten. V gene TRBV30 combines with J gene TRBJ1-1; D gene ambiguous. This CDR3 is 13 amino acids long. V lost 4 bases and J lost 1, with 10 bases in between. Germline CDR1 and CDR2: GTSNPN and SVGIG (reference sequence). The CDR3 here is CAWNQHRNTEAFF. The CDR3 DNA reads TGTGCCTGGAACCAACACAGGAACACTGAAGCTTTCTTT.

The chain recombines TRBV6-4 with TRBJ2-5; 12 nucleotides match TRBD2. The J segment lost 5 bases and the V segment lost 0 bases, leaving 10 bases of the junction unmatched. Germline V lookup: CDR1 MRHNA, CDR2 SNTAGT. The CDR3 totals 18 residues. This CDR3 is CASSDSSSGRERGETQYF. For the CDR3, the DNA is TGTGCCAGCAGTGACTCGTCTAGCGGGAGGGAAAGGGGGGAGACCCAGTACTTC.

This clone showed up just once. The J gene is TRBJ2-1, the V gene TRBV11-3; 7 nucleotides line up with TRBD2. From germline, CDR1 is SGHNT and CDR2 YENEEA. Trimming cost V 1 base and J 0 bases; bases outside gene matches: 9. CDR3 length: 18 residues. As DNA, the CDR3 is TGTGCCAGCAGCTTAGGAGTGGCGGGAGCCTCCTCCTACAATGAGCAGTTCTTC. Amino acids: CASSLGVAGASSYNEQFF.